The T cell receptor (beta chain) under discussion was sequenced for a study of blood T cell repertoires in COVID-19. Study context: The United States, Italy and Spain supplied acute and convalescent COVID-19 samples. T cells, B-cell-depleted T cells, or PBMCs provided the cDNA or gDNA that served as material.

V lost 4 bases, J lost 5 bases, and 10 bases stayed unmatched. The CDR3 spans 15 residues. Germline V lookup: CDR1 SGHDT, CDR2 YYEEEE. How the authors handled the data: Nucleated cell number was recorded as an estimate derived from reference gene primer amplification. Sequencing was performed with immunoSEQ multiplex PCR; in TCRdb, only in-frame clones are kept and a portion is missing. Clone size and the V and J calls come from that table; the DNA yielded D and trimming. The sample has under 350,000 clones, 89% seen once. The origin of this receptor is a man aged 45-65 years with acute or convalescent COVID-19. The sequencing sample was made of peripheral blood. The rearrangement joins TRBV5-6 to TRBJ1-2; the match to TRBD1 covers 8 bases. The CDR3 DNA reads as TGTGCCAGCAGCCCCCCGGGGACAGGAAGGTATGGCTACACCTTC. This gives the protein CASSPPGTGRYGYTF.